Below, 17 T cell receptor beta chains from the same sample are listed, as sequenced in a study of CD8 T cells in Susac syndrome. After extraction with the RNeasy kit, roughly 0.5 to 1 ug of the RNA was reverse transcribed using random hexamers. In TCRdb, the immunoSEQ multiplex PCR reads were re-called with MiXCR into one record per CDR3 protein. The data contain about 300,000 distinct CDR3 sequences, almost 85% of them singletons. Sequenced: CD8+ T cells from PBMCs. Receptors originate from a human donor with multiple sclerosis.

The CDR3 nucleotides are TGCGCCAGCAGCCAAGACTCCAGTAGCAATCAGCCCCAGCATTTT. Translating it yields CASSQDSSSNQPQHF. The chain carries TRBV4-3 and TRBJ1-5; D gene ambiguous. Trimming stripped 0 bases from V and 0 bases from J, with 6 bases between. The CDR3 extends over 15 amino acids. Germline CDR1 and CDR2: LGHNA and YSLEER.

The chain has TRBV11-2 and TRBJ1-6, with no clear D. This CDR3 spans 14 amino acids. V was shortened by 5 bases and J by 10 bases, with 15 bases between the two germline ends. Germline lookup yields CDR1 SGHAT and CDR2 FQNNGV. The CDR3 DNA reads as TGTGCCAGCAGCGAGCTATTCTGGGTCTCACCCCTCCACTTT. Its translation: CASSELFWVSPLHF.

V usage is TRBV10-2 and J usage is TRBJ2-3; D not resolved. The V end was cut by 4 bases, the J end by 2 bases, with 10 bases between. This CDR3 spans 14 amino acids. Germline CDR1 WSHSY, CDR2 SAAADI. The CDR3 DNA follows: TGCGCCAGCAGTGGCCCTTTTACCACAGATACGCAGTATTTT. It translates to CASSGPFTTDTQYF.

The CDR3 DNA reads TGTGCCAGCAGCGGGCCCTCGAGGCTAACGAACACTGAAGCTTTCTTT. Its translation: CASSGPSRLTNTEAFF. This chain connects TRBV5-6 to TRBJ1-1; D remains unclear. V lost 4 bases to trimming and J lost 1 base, with 17 bases between them. The V gene's germline CDR1 is SGHDT and CDR2 YYEEEE. This CDR3 has 16 residues.

The chain recombines TRBV28 with TRBJ2-7; TRBD1 might be the D (6 bases). The CDR3 spans 17 residues. V lost 6 bases to trimming and J lost 3 bases, with 24 bases between them. CDR1 is MDHEN, CDR2 SYDVKM, per germline. The DNA for the CDR3 is TGTGCCAGCAGCTCTTACGATTCCGGGGACACTTTCTACGAGCAGTACTTC. This gives the protein CASSSYDSGDTFYEQYF. Full variable domain (outside the CDR3, taken from reference TRBV28 and TRBJ2-7): DVKVTQSSRYLVKRTGEKVFLECVQDMDHENMFWYRQDPGLGLRLIYFSYDVKMKEKGDIPEGYSVSREKKERFSLILESASTNQTSMYLCASSSYDSGDTFYEQYFGPGTRLTVT.

The chain uses TRBV20-1 and TRBJ1-1, with D perhaps matching TRBD1 (5 bases). CDR3 length: 14 amino acids. From germline, CDR1 is DFQATT and CDR2 SNEGSKA (reference sequence). The CDR3: CRGDLEGMNTEAFF. CDR3 nucleotide sequence: TGCAGGGGGGATTTAGAGGGAATGAACACTGAAGCTTTCTTT.

The genes are TRBV10-1 and TRBJ1-1; D unclear. Germline V gene lookup returns CDR1 WNHNN and CDR2 SYGVQD (reference sequence). The germline V and J ends were trimmed by 2 bases and 5 bases, with 9 bases remaining between them. The CDR3 has 13 amino acids. For the CDR3, the DNA is TGCGCCAGCAGTGAGGGGGAACTGACTGAAGCTTTCTTT. This codes for CASSEGELTEAFF.

This chain connects TRBV27 to TRBJ2-1, with D hard to call. V was cut by 3 bases and J by 9 bases, with 6 bases left in between. The germline V gene has CDR1 MNHEY and CDR2 SMNVEV (reference sequence). The CDR3 has 11 residues. The CDR3 loop is CASSFGFEQFF. The CDR3 DNA reads as TGTGCCAGCAGTTTTGGATTTGAGCAGTTCTTC.

The chain carries TRBV7-9 and TRBJ2-1; 10 positions agree with TRBD2. Germline V gene sequence: CDR1 SEHNR, CDR2 FQNEAQ (reference sequence). There are 15 residues in the CDR3. Unmatched junction bases numbered 4, after V lost 6 bases and J lost 2 bases. The CDR3 loop reads CASSSGLAAYNEQFF. Written as DNA, the CDR3 is TGTGCCAGCAGTTCCGGACTAGCGGCCTACAATGAGCAGTTCTTC. The full variable domain, with the rest looked up from reference TRBV7-9 and TRBJ2-1, is DTGVSQNPRHKITKRGQNVTFRCDPISEHNRLYWYRQTLGQGPEFLTYFQNEAQLEKSRLLSDRFSAERPKGSFSTLEIQRTEQGDSAMYLCASSSGLAAYNEQFFGPGTRLTVL.

This clonotype was seen just once. J is TRBJ2-2 and V is TRBV6-2 or TRBV6-3, with TRBD2 as a possible D gene (6 bases). Germline CDR1 is MNHEY and CDR2 is SVGEGT. This CDR3 spans 15 amino acids. V lost 5 bases and J lost 4, with 14 bases in between. This chain's CDR3 is CASSRWRGGTGELFF. The CDR3, as DNA: TGTGCCAGCAGTCGCTGGAGGGGAGGCACCGGGGAGCTGTTTTTT.

J is TRBJ2-1 and V is TRBV5-6; D unclear. Germline-derived CDR1 and CDR2 are SGHDT and YYEEEE. This CDR3 region has 16 residues. The V end was cut by 0 bases, the J end by 6 bases, with 16 bases between. CDR3 residues: CASSLGATARGNEQFF. CDR3 nucleotide sequence: TGTGCCAGCAGCTTGGGTGCGACGGCTCGAGGCAATGAGCAGTTCTTC.

The V gene is TRBV7-6, the J gene TRBJ2-5; D is tentatively TRBD1 or TRBD2 (5 bases each). Germline CDR1 and CDR2: SGHVS and FNYEAQ. V shed 5 bases and J shed 1 base, with 14 bases lying between them. CDR3 length equals 15 residues. In nucleotides, the CDR3 is TGTGCCAGCAGCCAGGAGTTGGGACCCCAAGAGACCCAGTACTTC. It specifies CASSQELGPQETQYF.

V is TRBV6-5 and J is TRBJ1-5; perhaps TRBD1 as D (5 bases). Trimming left V 5 bases short and J 6 bases short, with 14 bases between. The CDR3 spans 14 residues. The germline V gene has CDR1 MNHEY and CDR2 SVGAGI. The chain's CDR3 is CASSQMGVGQPQHF. The CDR3 DNA reads TGTGCCAGCAGTCAGATGGGGGTCGGTCAGCCCCAGCATTTT.

This clonotype was observed once. The chain employs TRBV15 and TRBJ2-1; no definite D call. Per the germline V gene, CDR1 is LNHNV and CDR2 is YYDKDF (reference sequence). Trimming pared 1 base from V and 8 bases from J, leaving 6 bases between. This CDR3 contains 12 residues. DNA for the CDR3: TGTGCCACCAGCAGAGTTTACGATGAGCAGTTCTTC. This translates into CATSRVYDEQFF.

The rearrangement joins TRBV19 to TRBJ2-7; a weak D match, TRBD1 (5 bases). Germline V gives CDR1 LNHDA, CDR2 SQIVND (reference sequence). This CDR3 comprises 17 residues. The V and J ends lost 3 bases and 5 bases respectively, with 23 bases between them. The CDR3 nucleotides read TGTGCCAGTAGTATGCCCGGCAGCTCTCAGGGTTCCCACGAGCAGTACTTC. Translating it yields CASSMPGSSQGSHEQYF.

The V gene is TRBV7-9, the J gene TRBJ1-6; D remains unclear. V shed 7 bases and J shed 6 bases, with 13 bases lying between them. This CDR3 comprises 14 residues. Per the germline V gene, CDR1 is SEHNR and CDR2 is FQNEAQ (reference sequence). The CDR3 coding sequence is TGTGCCAGCAAACGGGGAATCGGTAATTCACCCCTCCACTTT. This codes for CASKRGIGNSPLHF.

V and J are TRBV28 and TRBJ1-5; a weak D match, TRBD1 (5 bases). Trimming removed 6 bases at V and 5 bases at J, with 17 bases between. Germline V gene data show CDR1 as MDHEN and CDR2 as SYDVKM. This CDR3 is built from 15 residues. The CDR3 spells CASSRQSGSDQPQHF. The CDR3 region has the DNA TGTGCCAGCAGCCGACAGTCCGGGTCCGATCAGCCCCAGCATTTT.